This T cell receptor (beta chain) was observed in a study of identical twins. Per germline, CDR1 SEHNR and CDR2 FQNEAQ (reference sequence). The CDR3 is 11 amino acids. J gave up 13 bases and V 5 bases, and 4 bases lay outside the gene matches. TCRdb processed the 5' RACE reads anew with MiXCR; each CDR3 protein has one entry. In the table there are fewer than 900,000 distinct CDR3 sequences, around 20% of which are singletons. Findings and limits, study-wide: Reduced insertions were recorded for abundant cord blood beta clonotypes, with no such pattern in memory repertoires.

Comment on this clonotype: Its antigen remains unknown.

The same data also contributed to another study, on T cells expressing NK-cell markers. This second study notes: Underlying the TCR beta repertoires were sorted CD3+CD56+NKG2C+, CD3+CD56+NKG2C- and CD3+CD56-NKG2C+ T cells. CD8+ T cells in six donors included dominant NKG2C+ clonotypes at about 1.0-8%.

This rearrangement joins TRBV7-9 to TRBJ2-1; 8 positions agree with TRBD1. Sequenced material: PBMCs. This TCR was sampled from a woman younger than 35 in good health. The CDR3 bases are TGTGCCAGCAGCAAAGACAGGGGTCAGTTCTTC. The encoded protein is CASSKDRGQFF.